One T cell receptor beta chain is described in this entry. Its specificity is unknown. These data are taken from a study of CD8+ T cells in alopecia areata. Trimming removed 2 bases at V and 4 bases at J, with 5 bases between. The CDR3 has 13 residues. Sequencing relied on a cDNA template that was reverse transcribed from extracted RNA. The assay was immunoSEQ multiplex PCR, and TCRdb's table has in-frame clones only and misses some. The sample contains about 110,000 clones, around 59% of which appear only once. It was from PBMCs that CD4+ and CD8+ T cells were sorted. Notes on the study in general: Lesional scalp exceeded normal scalp in clonality, especially in alopecia totalis/universalis. TCR sharing was clearer in mice than between patients, perhaps partly owing to patient HLA diversity. Scalp samples also yield sequences of resident alphabeta T cells from normal skin.

This rearrangement joins TRBV23-1 to TRBJ1-4; D gene uncertain. TRBV23-1 is noted as an ORF with a role that remains uncertain. This receptor was taken from a human donor in good health. What was sequenced was CD8+ T cells sorted from blood. CDR3 DNA sequence: TGCGCCAGCAGTCAACAAAATAATGAAAAACTGTTTTTT. Protein: CASSQQNNEKLFF.